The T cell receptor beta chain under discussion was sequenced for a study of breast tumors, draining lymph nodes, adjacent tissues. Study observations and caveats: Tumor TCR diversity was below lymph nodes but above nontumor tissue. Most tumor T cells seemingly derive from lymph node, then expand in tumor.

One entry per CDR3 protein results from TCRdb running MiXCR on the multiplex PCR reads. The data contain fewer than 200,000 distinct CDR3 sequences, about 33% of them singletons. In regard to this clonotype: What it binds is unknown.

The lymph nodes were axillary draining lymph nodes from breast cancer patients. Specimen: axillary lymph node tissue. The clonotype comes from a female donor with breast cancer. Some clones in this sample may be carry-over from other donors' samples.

As DNA, the CDR3 is TGTGCCAGCAGTGCGGCAGGGGGCCCCACAGATACGCAGTATTTT. Translating it yields CASSAAGGPTDTQYF. The J gene is TRBJ2-3, the V gene TRBV12-3 or TRBV12-4; TRBD1 matches at 8 bases. The CDR3 loop spans 15 amino acids. Trimming at V came to 5 bases and at J to 2 bases, leaving 6 bases not matched to a gene.